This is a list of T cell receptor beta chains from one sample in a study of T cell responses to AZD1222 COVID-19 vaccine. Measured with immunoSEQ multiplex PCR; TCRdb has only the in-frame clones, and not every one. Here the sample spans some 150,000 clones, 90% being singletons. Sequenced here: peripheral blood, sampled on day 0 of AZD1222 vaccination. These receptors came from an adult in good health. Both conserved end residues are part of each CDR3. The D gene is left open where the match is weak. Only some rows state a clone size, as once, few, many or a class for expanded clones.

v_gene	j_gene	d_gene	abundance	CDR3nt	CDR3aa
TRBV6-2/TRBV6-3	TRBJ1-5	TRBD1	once	TGTGCCAGCAGTTGGGAGGACAGGGACAATCAGCCCCAGCATTTT	CASSWEDRDNQPQHF
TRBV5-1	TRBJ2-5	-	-	TGCGCCAGCAGCTTACAGGCGGGCTTGTACCAAGAGACCCAGTACTTC	CASSLQAGLYQETQYF
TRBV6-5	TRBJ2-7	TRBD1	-	TGTGCCAGCAGTTACTCGCGGACAGGGGGCGTCTACGAGCAGTACTTC	CASSYSRTGGVYEQYF
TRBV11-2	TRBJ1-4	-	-	TGTGCCAGCAGCCAGAACTCCGACAGTCGACTGTTTTTT	CASSQNSDSRLFF
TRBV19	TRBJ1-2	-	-	TGTGCCAGTAGTATCTCGGCAGGGGACTATGGCTACACCTTC	CASSISAGDYGYTF
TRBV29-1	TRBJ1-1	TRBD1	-	TGCAGCGTAGACAGGGGGGCGAACACTGAAGCTTTCTTT	CSVDRGANTEAFF
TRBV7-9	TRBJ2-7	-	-	TGTGCCAGCAGCTTTCAGGAGGGCGAGCAGTACTTC	CASSFQEGEQYF
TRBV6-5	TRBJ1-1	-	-	TGTGCCAGCAGAAAGGGATCCACTGAAGCTTTCTTT	CASRKGSTEAFF
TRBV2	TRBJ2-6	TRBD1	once	TGTGCCAGCAGTTTCGACAGGGCCGGGGCCAACGTCCTGACTTTC	CASSFDRAGANVLTF
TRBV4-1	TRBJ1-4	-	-	TGCGCCAGCAGCCAAGTCGTTGTTTACGAAAAACTGTTTTTT	CASSQVVVYEKLFF
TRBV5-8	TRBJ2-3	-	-	TGTGCCAGCAGCTCAGGGGTGCGCACAGATACGCAGTATTTT	CASSSGVRTDTQYF
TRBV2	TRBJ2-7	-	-	TGTGCCAGCCGATCCTCCACCGTGCTTTACGAGCAGTACTTC	CASRSSTVLYEQYF
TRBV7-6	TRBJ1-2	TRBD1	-	TGTGCCAGCAGCTTAGCTGGGGACAGGGGAGTAGATGGCTACACCTTC	CASSLAGDRGVDGYTF
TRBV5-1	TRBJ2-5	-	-	TGCGCCAGCAGCCGACAAACTCAAGAGACCCAGTACTTC	CASSRQTQETQYF
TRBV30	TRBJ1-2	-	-	TGTGCCTGGAGTCGGCCTAAGGGCTACACCTTC	CAWSRPKGYTF
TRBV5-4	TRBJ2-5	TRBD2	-	TGTGCCAGCAGCCCCGGCCAGCGGGGGGGCGTGGGAGAGACCCAGTACTTC	CASSPGQRGGVGETQYF
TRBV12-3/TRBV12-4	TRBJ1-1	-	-	TGTGCCAGCAGTTTGTGGGTGTCTGAAGCTTTCTTT	CASSLWVSEAFF
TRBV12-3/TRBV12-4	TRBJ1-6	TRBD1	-	TGTGCCAGCAGAAGGGACAGGGGTTCACCCCTCCACTTT	CASRRDRGSPLHF
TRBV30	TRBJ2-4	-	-	TGTGCCTGGAGTGTACCGATCACGGCAAACATTCAGTACTTC	CAWSVPITANIQYF
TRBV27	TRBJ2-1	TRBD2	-	TGTGCCAGCAGTGCCGGGACTAGCGGGATCCCCCGTTACAATGAGCAGTTCTTC	CASSAGTSGIPRYNEQFF
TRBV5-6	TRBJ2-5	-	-	TGTGCCAGCAGCTTGGCGTTTGAGCCAGGCGTGTACCAAGAGACCCAGTACTTC	CASSLAFEPGVYQETQYF
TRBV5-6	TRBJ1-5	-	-	TGTGCCAGCAGCTGGGGGGGTCAGAGGAGCAATCAGCCCCAGCATTTT	CASSWGGQRSNQPQHF
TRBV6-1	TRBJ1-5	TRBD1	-	TGTGCCAGCAGTGGGACAGGGGGCGCCTATAGCAATCAGCCCCAGCATTTT	CASSGTGGAYSNQPQHF
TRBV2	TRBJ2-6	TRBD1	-	TGTGCCAGCACAAAAAGAACCGGGACAGGGTTAACTGGGGCCAACGTCCTGACTTTC	CASTKRTGTGLTGANVLTF
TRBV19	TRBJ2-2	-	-	TGTGCCAGTACCCAGCGGGCAACCGGGGAGCTGTTTTTT	CASTQRATGELFF